This TCR beta chain emerged from a study of blood T cell repertoires in COVID-19. The wider study: COVID-19 samples collected from the United States, Italy and Spain covered acute and convalescent phases. The analysed material was cDNA or gDNA that came from T cells, B-cell-depleted T cells, or PBMCs.

Study processing details: For nucleated cells, counts were estimated from reference gene primer amplification. Produced via immunoSEQ multiplex PCR; TCRdb's table is partial and in-frame only. The D gene and trimming were derived from the DNA, and the V and J assignments and clone size from that table. The data show 90,000 to 130,000 clones, with 65% to 80% seen just once and more than 7.5% held by the top ten. The TCR originated in a woman between 55 and 75 years old with acute or convalescent COVID-19. The material sequenced was peripheral blood.

The DNA of the CDR3 is TGTGCCTGGAGCGGACTGTCCTACGAGCAGTACTTC. This gives the protein CAWSGLSYEQYF. The gene calls are TRBV30 and TRBJ2-7, with TRBD2 as a possible D gene (5 bases). V dropped 3 bases and J dropped 1 base, with 7 bases sitting between them. The CDR3 totals 12 residues. Germline V gene sequence: CDR1 GTSNPN, CDR2 SVGIG (reference sequence).